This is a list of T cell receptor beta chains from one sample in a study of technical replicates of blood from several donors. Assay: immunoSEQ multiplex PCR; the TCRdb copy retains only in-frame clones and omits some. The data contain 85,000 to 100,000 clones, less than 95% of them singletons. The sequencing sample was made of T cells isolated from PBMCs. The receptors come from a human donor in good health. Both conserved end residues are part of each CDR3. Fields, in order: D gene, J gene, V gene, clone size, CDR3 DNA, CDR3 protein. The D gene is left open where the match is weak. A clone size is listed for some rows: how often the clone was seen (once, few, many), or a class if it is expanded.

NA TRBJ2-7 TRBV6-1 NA TGTGCCAGCAGTGCCTTCGACAGGTACTACGAGCAGTACTTC CASSAFDRYYEQYF
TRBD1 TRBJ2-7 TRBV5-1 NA TGCGCCAGCAGCTTGGTTCCTGGACAGGGGCGCGAGCAGTACTTC CASSLVPGQGREQYF
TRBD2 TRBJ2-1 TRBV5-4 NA TGTGCCAGCAGCGTTACTAGCGGGGTTTACAATGAGCAGTTCTTC CASSVTSGVYNEQFF
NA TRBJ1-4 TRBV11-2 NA TGTGCCAGCAGCGGAGAGTATGAAAAACTGTTTTTT CASSGEYEKLFF
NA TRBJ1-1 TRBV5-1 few TGCGCCAGCAGCTTGTCCGGGGAGTACACTGAAGCTTTCTTT CASSLSGEYTEAFF
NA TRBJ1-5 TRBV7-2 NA TGTGCCAGCAGCTCGACAGTTCTAAGCAATCAGCCCCAGCATTTT CASSSTVLSNQPQHF
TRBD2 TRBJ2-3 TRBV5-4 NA TGTGCCAGCAGCCGACTAGCGGGGGGGCCAGACGATACGCAGTATTTT CASSRLAGGPDDTQYF
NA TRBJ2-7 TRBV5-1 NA TGCGCCAGCAGCCGACTAGACCACTACGAGCAGTACTTC CASSRLDHYEQYF
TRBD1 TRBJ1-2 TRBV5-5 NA TGTGCCAGCAGCTTGCCGGGACAGGGAAGGGGCTACACCTTC CASSLPGQGRGYTF
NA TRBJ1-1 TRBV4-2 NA TGTGCCAGCAGCCATTTCGACAGTGAAGCTTTCTTT CASSHFDSEAFF
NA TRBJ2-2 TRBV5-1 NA TGCGCCAGCAGCTCCCTCGGTACGGACACCGGGGAGCTGTTTTTT CASSSLGTDTGELFF
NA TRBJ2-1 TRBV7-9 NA TGTGCCAGCAGCTCAGAGCGGGTGAGCTCCTACAATGAGCAGTTCTTC CASSSERVSSYNEQFF
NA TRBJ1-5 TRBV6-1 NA TGTGCCAGCCAGGGTAGGAGGGCGATTCAGCCCCAGCATTTT CASQGRRAIQPQHF
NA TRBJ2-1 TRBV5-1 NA TGCGCCAGTCTCCGGGACAGTTCTAGCGATGAGCAGTTCTTC CASLRDSSSDEQFF
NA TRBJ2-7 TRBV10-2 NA TGCGCCAGCAGTGTTGGGGGCACCTACGAGCAGTACTTC CASSVGGTYEQYF
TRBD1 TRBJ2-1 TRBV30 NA TGTGCCTGGAGTGACGACAGGGTTAATCTCCATGAGCAGTTCTTC CAWSDDRVNLHEQFF
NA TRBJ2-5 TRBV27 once TGTGCCAGCAGTCCAGGGGTGGGTTTGGGGACCCAGTACTTC CASSPGVGLGTQYF
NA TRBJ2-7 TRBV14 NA TGTGCCAGCAGCCCAACGAAGGCGGGGCCCTACGAGCAGTACTTC CASSPTKAGPYEQYF
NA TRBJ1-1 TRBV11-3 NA TGTGCCAGCAGCTTAGGGGGGCGGGAGACTGAAGCTTTCTTT CASSLGGRETEAFF
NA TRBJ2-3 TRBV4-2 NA TGTGCCAGCAGCCAAAGGCTGACGGGAGACACAGATACGCAGTATTTT CASSQRLTGDTDTQYF
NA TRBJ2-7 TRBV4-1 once TGCGCCAGCAGCCAGGGAACAGGACCCTACGAGCAGTACTTC CASSQGTGPYEQYF
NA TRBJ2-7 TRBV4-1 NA TGCGCCAGCAGCCAAGGTACGGGCGGGGACTACGAGCAGTACTTC CASSQGTGGDYEQYF
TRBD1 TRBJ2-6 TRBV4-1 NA TGCGCCAGCAGCCCCCGGGACAGGGGAACTGGGGCCAACGTCCTGACTTTC CASSPRDRGTGANVLTF
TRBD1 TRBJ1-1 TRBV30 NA TGTGCCTGGAAGAAGTACCAGGGGGGCAACTTCACTGAAGCTTTCTTT CAWKKYQGGNFTEAFF
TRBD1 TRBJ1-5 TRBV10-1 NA TGCGCCAGCAGCGCGGGGGGACAGAATCAGCCCCAGCATTTT CASSAGGQNQPQHF
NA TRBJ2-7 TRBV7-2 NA TGTGCCAGCAGCTTTACCGAGGGGGTCTACGAGCAGTACTTC CASSFTEGVYEQYF
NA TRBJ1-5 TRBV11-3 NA TGTGCCAGCAGCTCCACATTTGATCAGCCCCAGCATTTT CASSSTFDQPQHF
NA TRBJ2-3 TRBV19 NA TGTGCCAGTAGTATTATGGCGGCGGGGTCTAGCACAGATACGCAGTATTTT CASSIMAAGSSTDTQYF
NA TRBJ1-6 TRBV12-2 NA TGTGCAAGTCGCTTACGCACCATTGAGGTGTTCGCGAATTCACCCCTCCACTTT CASRLRTIEVFANSPLHF